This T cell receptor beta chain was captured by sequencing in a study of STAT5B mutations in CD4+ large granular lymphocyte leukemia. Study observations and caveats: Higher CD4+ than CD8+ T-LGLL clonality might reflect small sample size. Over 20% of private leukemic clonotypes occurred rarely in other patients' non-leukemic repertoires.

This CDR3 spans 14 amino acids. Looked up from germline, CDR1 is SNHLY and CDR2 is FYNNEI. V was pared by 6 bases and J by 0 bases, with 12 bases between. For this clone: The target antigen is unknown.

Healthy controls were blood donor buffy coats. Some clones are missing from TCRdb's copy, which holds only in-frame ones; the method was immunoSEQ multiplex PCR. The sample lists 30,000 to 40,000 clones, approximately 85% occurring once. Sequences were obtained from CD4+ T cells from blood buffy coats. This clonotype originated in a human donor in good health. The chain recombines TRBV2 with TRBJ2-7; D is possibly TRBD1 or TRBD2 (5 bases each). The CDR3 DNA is TGTGCCAGCAGGGGGGTCCTCAGCTCCTACGAGCAGTACTTC. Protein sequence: CASRGVLSSYEQYF.